The rows below give T cell receptor beta chains drawn from one sample of a study of blood T cell repertoires in COVID-19. Repertoires were generated with immunoSEQ multiplex PCR, while TCRdb's copy carries only in-frame clones and drops some. The sample includes around 57,000 clones, about nine tenths of them seen just once. The source material was peripheral blood. Receptor source: an elderly woman with COVID-19, enrolled during active disease. Each CDR3 is given with its conserved first and last residue. A D gene is named only where the DNA matches it firmly. Where a row states a size, it is once, few, many or the class of an expanded clone; other rows omit it.

J | V | D | size | DNA | CDR3
TRBJ2-7 | TRBV7-2 | TRBD2 | . | TGTGCCAGCAGCTTAGTTACTAGCGGGTACGAGCAGTACTTC | CASSLVTSGYEQYF
TRBJ2-7 | TRBV5-6 | . | few | TGTGCCAGCAGCTTGGCAGGGGGGACCTACGAGCAGTACTTC | CASSLAGGTYEQYF
TRBJ1-6 | TRBV5-1 | TRBD1 | . | TGCGCCAGCAGGTCGACAGGGAATAATTCACCCCTCCACTTT | CASRSTGNNSPLHF
TRBJ1-1 | TRBV5-6 | . | . | TGTGCCAGCAGCTTGGGGACTCTCGGTGAAGCTTTCTTT | CASSLGTLGEAFF
TRBJ2-1 | TRBV21-1 | . | . | TGTGCCAGTAGACTAGACAGGGGGCAAGACAGCTCCTACAATGAGCAGTTCTTC | CASRLDRGQDSSYNEQFF
TRBJ2-3 | TRBV29-1 | . | . | TGCAGCGTTGAAGATCGGGCTAGCAGGAGTACAGATACGCAGTATTTT | CSVEDRASRSTDTQYF
TRBJ1-1 | TRBV6-5 | . | once | TGTGCCAGCAGCCGAGCCAGGGCCACTGAAGCTTTCTTT | CASSRARATEAFF
TRBJ1-2 | TRBV5-1 | . | . | TGCGCCAGCAGGGTTGACACCTATGGCTACACCTTC | CASRVDTYGYTF
TRBJ1-2 | TRBV18 | TRBD1 | . | TGTGCCAGCTCACCAGGAACGGGACAGGGCATTTATGGCTACACCTTC | CASSPGTGQGIYGYTF
TRBJ2-7 | TRBV7-9 | TRBD1 | . | TGTGCCAGCAGCTTACCCGGGACAGGGGTCTACGAGCAGTACTTC | CASSLPGTGVYEQYF
TRBJ1-3 | TRBV18 | . | . | TGTGCCAGCTCAGTTAAGAATGCCGTCGAGGCCATATATTTT | CASSVKNAVEAIYF
TRBJ1-5 | TRBV5-4 | TRBD1 | . | TGTGCCAGCAGCTTGGCAGGGGGCGGTCAGCCCCAGCATTTT | CASSLAGGGQPQHF
TRBJ2-1 | TRBV6-6 | TRBD1 | . | TGTGCCAGCAGCAGGGACAGCTACAATGAGCAGTTCTTC | CASSRDSYNEQFF
TRBJ2-1 | TRBV7-7 | TRBD2 | . | TGTGCCAGCAGCTGGGGACTAGGCTTCGAGCAGTTCTTC | CASSWGLGFEQFF
TRBJ1-5 | TRBV18 | . | . | TGTGCCAGCTCACCCCTCGGCGGGTATAGCAATCAGCCCCAGCATTTT | CASSPLGGYSNQPQHF
TRBJ1-1 | TRBV10-1 | . | few | TGCGCCAGCACCCTGACACTGAACACTGAAGCTTTCTTT | CASTLTLNTEAFF
TRBJ1-6 | TRBV12-3/TRBV12-4 | . | once | TGTGCCAGCAGACTAGCAGAATCCTCACCCCTCCACTTT | CASRLAESSPLHF
TRBJ2-5 | TRBV7-2 | . | . | TGTGCCAGCAGCTTAATGACGGGAGAGACCCAGTACTTC | CASSLMTGETQYF
TRBJ1-1 | TRBV5-1 | TRBD1 | . | TGCGCCAGCAGCAGAGGACAGGATAACACTGAAGCTTTCTTT | CASSRGQDNTEAFF
TRBJ2-2 | TRBV5-1 | . | once | TGCGCCAGCAGCCGGGGATTGAACACCGGGGAGCTGTTTTTT | CASSRGLNTGELFF
TRBJ2-3 | TRBV6-6 | TRBD1 | . | TGTGCCAGCAGTTGGGGGACAGGGAGGACAGATACGCAGTATTTT | CASSWGTGRTDTQYF
TRBJ1-2 | TRBV4-2 | . | . | TGTGCCAGCAGCCAAGGAGGCGGGGAGCGTGGCTACACCTTC | CASSQGGGERGYTF
TRBJ1-1 | TRBV18 | TRBD1 | . | TGTGCCAGCTCGATCGACAGGGGGCAAGCTTTCTTT | CASSIDRGQAFF
TRBJ2-6 | TRBV28 | . | . | TGTGCCAGCAGTATTACGGCTGGGGCCAACGTCCTGACTTTC | CASSITAGANVLTF
TRBJ1-2 | TRBV5-6 | . | once | TGTGCCAGCAGCTTGGTATCGGGACAAACATATGGCTACACCTTC | CASSLVSGQTYGYTF
TRBJ1-4 | TRBV11-2 | . | . | TGTGCCAGCAGCCAGAGCGGCGGGGGGCGCGGGGAAAAACTGTTTTTT | CASSQSGGGRGEKLFF
TRBJ1-1 | TRBV18 | . | once | TGTGCCAGCTCAAGCAGCCAGGGGTCTGAAGCTTTCTTT | CASSSSQGSEAFF
TRBJ2-3 | TRBV5-1 | . | . | TGCGCCAGCAGCAACATACAGGGAAGGACAGATACGCAGTATTTT | CASSNIQGRTDTQYF
TRBJ1-6 | TRBV5-1 | TRBD1 | . | TGCGCCAGCACCGTGGACAGGGGGCCTCTTTCACCCCTCCACTTT | CASTVDRGPLSPLHF
TRBJ2-3 | TRBV6-6 | TRBD2 | . | TGTGCCAGCAGCCAAACGGGGGGGACCGTTGAGGGCACAGATACGCAGTATTTT | CASSQTGGTVEGTDTQYF
TRBJ2-3 | TRBV7-6 | TRBD2 | . | TGTGCCAGCAGCTCCTTGACTAGCGGCGCTTTCACAGATACGCAGTATTTT | CASSSLTSGAFTDTQYF
TRBJ2-4 | TRBV6-1 | TRBD1 | few | TGTGCCAGCAGTGTGGAACGGACAGGGGGCATAGCCAAAAACATTCAGTACTTC | CASSVERTGGIAKNIQYF
TRBJ2-4 | TRBV19 | . | . | TGTGCCAGTAGTATACCCAGTGTAGCCAAAAACATTCAGTACTTC | CASSIPSVAKNIQYF
TRBJ1-2 | TRBV10-3 | TRBD1 | . | TGTGCCACCTGGACAGGGGGCGCCCATGGCTACACCTTC | CATWTGGAHGYTF
TRBJ2-2 | TRBV5-1 | . | . | TGCGCCAGCAGCTTTTCAGGAGGAGGCACCGGGGAGCTGTTTTTT | CASSFSGGGTGELFF
TRBJ1-5 | TRBV18 | TRBD1 | . | TGTGCCAGCTCCGGGACAGCCGATCAGCCCCAGCATTTT | CASSGTADQPQHF
TRBJ1-2 | TRBV2 | . | few | TGTGCCAGCAGCTTACGGACTTCGGGGTATGGCTACACCTTC | CASSLRTSGYGYTF
TRBJ1-2 | TRBV12-3/TRBV12-4 | . | once | TGTGCCAGCAGTCGGACAGATGGCTACACCTTC | CASSRTDGYTF
TRBJ2-2 | TRBV19 | TRBD1 | . | TGTGCCAGTAGTATCGCGACAGGGGTCACCGGGGAGCTGTTTTTT | CASSIATGVTGELFF
TRBJ1-1 | TRBV6-6 | . | . | TGTGCCAGCAGACCCGACACCAACACTGAAGCTTTCTTT | CASRPDTNTEAFF
TRBJ1-3 | TRBV7-2 | . | . | TGTGCCAGCAGCCTGGACAGATCGGGAAACACCATATATTTT | CASSLDRSGNTIYF
TRBJ1-1 | TRBV7-3 | . | . | TGTGCCAGCAGCGTCGGACAGAACACTGAAGCTTTCTTT | CASSVGQNTEAFF
TRBJ2-1 | TRBV5-6 | . | . | TGTGCCAGCAGCCCACGAAGGGGTACCTACAATGAGCAGTTCTTC | CASSPRRGTYNEQFF
TRBJ2-1 | TRBV5-1 | TRBD1 | once | TGCGCCAGCAGCAAGGGACAGGCGGTCAATGAGCAGTTCTTC | CASSKGQAVNEQFF
TRBJ1-3 | TRBV11-2 | . | . | TGTGCCAGCAGCTTAGTAGGGGTTGCTGGAAACACCATATATTTT | CASSLVGVAGNTIYF